This T cell receptor (beta chain) was sequenced in a study of technical replicates of blood from several donors. Produced via immunoSEQ multiplex PCR; TCRdb's table is partial and in-frame only. This table has tens of thousands of clones, around 89% appearing once. The germline CDR1 and CDR2 sequences are SEHNR and FQNEAQ (reference sequence). V trimming: 3 bases; J trimming: 1 base; junction bases outside the gene matches: 7. The CDR3 has 17 amino acids. This chain connects TRBV7-9 to TRBJ2-5, with 11 bases matching TRBD1. Sequences were obtained from PBMCs. The clonotype comes from a human donor in good health. Some clones in this sample may be carry-over from other donors' samples. CDR3 in DNA: TGTGCCAGCAGCTTGTGGTTCGGGACAGGGGGCCAAGAGACCCAGTACTTC. This gives the protein CASSLWFGTGGQETQYF.